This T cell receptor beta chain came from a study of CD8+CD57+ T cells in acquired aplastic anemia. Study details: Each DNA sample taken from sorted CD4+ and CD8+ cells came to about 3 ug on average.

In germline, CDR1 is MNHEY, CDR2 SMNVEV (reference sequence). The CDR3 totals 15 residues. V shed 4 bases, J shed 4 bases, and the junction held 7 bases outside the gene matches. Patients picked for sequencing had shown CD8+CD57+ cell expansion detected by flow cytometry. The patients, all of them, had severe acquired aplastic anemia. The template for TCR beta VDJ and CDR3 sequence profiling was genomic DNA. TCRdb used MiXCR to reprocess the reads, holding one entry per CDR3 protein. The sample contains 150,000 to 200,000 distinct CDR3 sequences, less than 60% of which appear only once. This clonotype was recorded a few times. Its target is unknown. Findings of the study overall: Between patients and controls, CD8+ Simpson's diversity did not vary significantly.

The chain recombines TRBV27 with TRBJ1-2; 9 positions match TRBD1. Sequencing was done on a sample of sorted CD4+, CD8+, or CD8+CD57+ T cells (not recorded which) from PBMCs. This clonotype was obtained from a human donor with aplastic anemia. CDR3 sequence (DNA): TGTGCCAGCAGTTCTCACAGGGGGCGTCCCTATGGCTACACCTTC. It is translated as CASSSHRGRPYGYTF.